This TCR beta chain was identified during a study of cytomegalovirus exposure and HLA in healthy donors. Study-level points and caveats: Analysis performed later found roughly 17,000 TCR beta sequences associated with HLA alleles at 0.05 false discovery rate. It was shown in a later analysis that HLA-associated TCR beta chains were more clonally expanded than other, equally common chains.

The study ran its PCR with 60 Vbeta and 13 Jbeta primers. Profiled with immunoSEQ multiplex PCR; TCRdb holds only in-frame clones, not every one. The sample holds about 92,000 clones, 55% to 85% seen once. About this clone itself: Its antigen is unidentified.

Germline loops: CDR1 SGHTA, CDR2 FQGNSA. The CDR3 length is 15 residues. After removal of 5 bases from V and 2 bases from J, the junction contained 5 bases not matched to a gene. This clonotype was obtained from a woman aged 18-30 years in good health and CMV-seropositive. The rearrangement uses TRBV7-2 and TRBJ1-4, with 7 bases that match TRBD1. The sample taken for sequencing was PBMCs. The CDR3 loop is CASSRQTGTNEKLFF. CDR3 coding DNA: TGTGCCAGCAGCCGTCAGACAGGGACTAATGAAAAACTGTTTTTT. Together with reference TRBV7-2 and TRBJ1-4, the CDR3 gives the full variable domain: GAGVSQSPSNKVTEKGKDVELRCDPISGHTALYWYRQSLGQGLEFLIYFQGNSAPDKSGLPSDRFSAERTGGSVSTLTIQRTQQEDSAVYLCASSRQTGTNEKLFFGSGTQLSVL.